The sequence of this TCR beta chain was determined in a study of regulatory T cells in long-lasting Graves disease. In the study overall: Those Graves' patients who were newly diagnosed had been on antithyroid drugs under 3 months. Study results and limitations: Shared public clonotypes totalled a few thousand in persistent patients, compared with 966 in new patients.

Researchers made TCR beta libraries by using iRepertoire HTBI primers and running Arm-PCR on CDR3 regions. In the original workflow: Gene usage covered 62 TRBV and about 15 TRBJ segments. TCRdb re-called the multiplex PCR reads through MiXCR, storing one row per CDR3 protein. The V and J calls were not made by the authors but by TCRdb's processing. The sample has about 300,000 distinct CDR3 sequences; 18% are singletons. Indicated time point: newly diagnosed GD, antithyroid drugs for less than 3 months. RNA isolated from PBMCs was used to make the TCR library. This clonotype appeared many times. Its antigen is not known. Material: peripheral blood mononuclear cells (PBMCs), obtained at new diagnosis, from a patient treated with antithyroid drugs. The TCR sequence derives from a female donor with Graves disease.

The CDR3 reads CASSFPWTSGSRGEQYF. DNA for the CDR3: TGTGCCAGCAGTTTCCCTTGGACTAGCGGGAGTAGGGGCGAGCAGTACTTC. The J gene is TRBJ2-7, the V gene TRBV28; 13 bases map to TRBD2. The length of the CDR3 is 17 residues. CDR1 MDHEN and CDR2 SYDVKM come from the germline V gene. V trimming: 3 bases; J trimming: 6 bases; junction bases outside the gene matches: 11.